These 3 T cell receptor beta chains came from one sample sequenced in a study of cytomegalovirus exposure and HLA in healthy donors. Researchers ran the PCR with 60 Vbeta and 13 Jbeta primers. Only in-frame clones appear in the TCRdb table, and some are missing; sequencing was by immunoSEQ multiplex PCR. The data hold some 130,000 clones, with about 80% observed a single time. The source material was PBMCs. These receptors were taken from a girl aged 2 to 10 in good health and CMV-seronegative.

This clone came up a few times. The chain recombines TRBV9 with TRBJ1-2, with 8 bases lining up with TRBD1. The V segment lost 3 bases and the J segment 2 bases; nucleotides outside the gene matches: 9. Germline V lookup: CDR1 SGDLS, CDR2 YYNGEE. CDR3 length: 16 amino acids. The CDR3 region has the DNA TGTGCCAGCAGCGGCTATCAGACAGGGGCCAACTATGGCTACACCTTC. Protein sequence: CASSGYQTGANYGYTF.

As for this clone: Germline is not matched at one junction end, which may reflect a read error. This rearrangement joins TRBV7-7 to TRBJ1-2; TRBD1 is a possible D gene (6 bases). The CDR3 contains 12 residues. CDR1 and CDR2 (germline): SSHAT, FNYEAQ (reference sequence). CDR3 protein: CASSLPRDSYTF. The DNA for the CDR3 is TGTGCTAGCAGCTTACCCCGGGACAGCTACACCTTC.

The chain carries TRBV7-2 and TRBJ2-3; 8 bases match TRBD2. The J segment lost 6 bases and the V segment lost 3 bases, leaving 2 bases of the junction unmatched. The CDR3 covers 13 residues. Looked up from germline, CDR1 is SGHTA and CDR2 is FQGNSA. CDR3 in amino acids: CASSLAGGDTQYF. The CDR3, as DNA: TGTGCCAGCAGCTTGGCGGGGGGTGATACGCAGTATTTT.